These 26 T cell receptor beta chains were all obtained from the same sample, sequenced in a study of identical twins. TCRdb re-called the 5' RACE reads with MiXCR, one entry per CDR3 protein. The table shows roughly 700,000 distinct CDR3 sequences, with over 8.5% occurring only once. These data were also reused for a study on yellow fever vaccine responses in identical twins.

Sequencing used PBMCs. Receptors were obtained from a woman aged 18-29 years in good health.

This clonotype has just a few counts. J is TRBJ2-7 and V is TRBV5-1; 8 positions agree with TRBD1. From germline, CDR1 is SGHRS and CDR2 YFSETQ. V lost 3 bases, J lost 0 bases, and 8 bases stayed unmatched. CDR3 length: 16 amino acids. The CDR3 DNA follows: TGCGCCAGCAGCTCCGGACAGGGCTGGGACTCCTACGAGCAGTACTTC. Encoded protein: CASSSGQGWDSYEQYF.

J is TRBJ2-3 and V is TRBV6-2 or TRBV6-3, with 11 bases lining up with TRBD2. Trimming at V came to 6 bases and at J to 14 bases, leaving 13 bases not matched to a gene. The CDR3 length is 14 residues. Germline CDR1 and CDR2: MNHEY and SVGEGT. The CDR3 reads CASSPGLAAPLMYF. The CDR3 DNA reads TGTGCCAGCAGCCCGGGACTAGCGGCGCCTCTTATGTATTTT.

The chain is built from TRBV7-2 and TRBJ2-7; no clear D. Germline loops: CDR1 SGHTA, CDR2 FQGNSA. The CDR3 has 14 residues. V shed 0 bases and J shed 1 base, with 7 bases lying between them. CDR3 sequence: CASSLAGKSYEQYF. The CDR3 DNA sequence: TGTGCCAGCAGCTTAGCTGGGAAATCCTACGAGCAGTACTTC.

This rearrangement joins TRBV11-2 to TRBJ2-5; D call uncertain. With 0 bases removed from V and 5 bases from J, the gap between germline ends came to 7 bases. Germline-derived CDR1 and CDR2 are SGHAT and FQNNGV. The CDR3 runs to 13 residues. CDR3 DNA sequence: TGTGCCAGCAGCTTAGAAACGGTCGAGACCCAGTACTTC. It codes for CASSLETVETQYF.

The chain carries TRBV7-8 and TRBJ2-6; 7 bases fit TRBD1. J gave up 4 bases and V 5 bases, and 11 bases lay outside the gene matches. There are 17 residues in the CDR3. Germline CDR1 reads SGHVS; CDR2 reads FQNEAQ. This chain's CDR3 is CASSIQLRGSGANVLTF. CDR3 in DNA: TGTGCCAGCAGCATCCAACTCAGGGGGTCCGGGGCCAACGTCCTGACTTTC.

In this sample, this clonotype turned up many times. The chain carries TRBV18 and TRBJ2-3; a possible D gene is TRBD2 (5 bases). In germline, CDR1 is KGHSH, CDR2 LQKENI. Trimming took off 2 bases at V and 1 base at J, with 10 bases between the two ends. The CDR3 has 15 residues. The CDR3 spells CASSPGGSGTDTQYF. In DNA form, the CDR3 reads TGTGCCAGCTCACCAGGCGGGTCAGGCACAGATACGCAGTATTTT.

Many counts were recorded for this clonotype. The V call is TRBV7-9, the J call TRBJ2-7, with TRBD1 identical over 7 bases. This CDR3 spans 14 amino acids. V dropped 5 bases and J dropped 0; count of bases not matched to a gene: 4. The germline V gene encodes CDR1 SEHNR and CDR2 FQNEAQ (reference sequence). Here the CDR3 reads CASSLQGRSYEQYF. CDR3 sequence (DNA): TGTGCCAGCAGCCTACAGGGGCGCTCCTACGAGCAGTACTTC.

The rearrangement uses TRBV5-5 and TRBJ2-2; D may be TRBD2 (6 bases). CDR1 is SGHKS, CDR2 YYEKEE, per germline (reference sequence). The CDR3 consists of 14 residues. The V end lost 4 bases, the J end lost 4 bases, and 11 bases lay between the germline ends. As DNA, the CDR3 is TGTGCCAGCAGCACCTACGGGGGCACCGGGGAGCTGTTTTTT. This gives the protein CASSTYGGTGELFF.

This clonotype was observed at least ten times. The chain links TRBV28 to TRBJ2-7; TRBD1 might be the D (5 bases). There are 14 residues in the CDR3. Germline V CDR1 and CDR2: MDHEN, SYDVKM. The V end lost 3 bases, the J end lost 5 bases, and 14 bases lay between the germline ends. CDR3 DNA sequence: TGTGCCAGCAGTTTTTCCAGGGCGGTCCACGAGCAGTACTTC. It yields the protein CASSFSRAVHEQYF.

The rearrangement uses TRBV5-1 and TRBJ2-2, with D possibly TRBD1 on 5 matching bases. Germline V gene lookup returns CDR1 SGHRS and CDR2 YFSETQ. V lost 0 bases and J 4 bases, leaving 10 bases between the germline ends. This CDR3 has 15 amino acids. The CDR3 protein is CASSLAFGATGELFF. The DNA for the CDR3 is TGCGCCAGCAGCTTGGCCTTTGGGGCCACCGGGGAGCTGTTTTTT. The variable domain in full, with the rest retrieved from reference TRBV5-1 and TRBJ2-2, is KAGVTQTPRYLIKTRGQQVTLSCSPISGHRSVSWYQQTPGQGLQFLFEYFSETQRNKGNFPGRFSGRQFSNSRSEMNVSTLELGDSALYLCASSLAFGATGELFFGEGSRLTVL.

This clonotype was detected ten times or more. This sequence joins TRBV20-1 and TRBJ2-3; TRBD1 matches at 12 bases. Per the germline V gene, CDR1 is DFQATT and CDR2 is SNEGSKA (reference sequence). CDR3 length: 16 residues. V shed 1 base and J 5 bases; nucleotides not matched to a gene: 7. CDR3 amino acids: CSARVPGQGAKDTQYF. The DNA of the CDR3 is TGCAGTGCTAGAGTCCCGGGACAGGGGGCCAAAGATACGCAGTATTTT.

This clonotype was recorded many times. This chain joins TRBV5-1 and TRBJ2-1, with a tentative D call TRBD1 (5 bases). Germline lookup yields CDR1 SGHRS and CDR2 YFSETQ. The V end was cut by 1 base, the J end by 5 bases, with 7 bases between. The CDR3 loop spans 13 amino acids. CDR3 region: CASSLIGDNEQFF. CDR3 bases: TGCGCCAGCAGCTTGATAGGGGACAATGAGCAGTTCTTC.

This clonotype turned up a few times. As DNA, the CDR3 is TGTGCCAGCAGCTTCTACCCGACAGGGGATCGGTCGAAAGCTTTCTTT. Amino acids: CASSFYPTGDRSKAFF. This chain uses TRBV13 with TRBJ1-1; 8 bases are a match to TRBD1. V gave up 3 bases and J gave up 9 bases; unmatched junction bases: 15. Germline V CDR1 and CDR2: PRHDT, FYEKMQ (reference sequence). The length of the CDR3 is 16 residues.

This clonotype was seen more than once but under ten times. The J gene is TRBJ2-7, the V gene TRBV7-2; D perhaps matches TRBD2 (5 bases). This CDR3 spans 16 amino acids. The ends were cut back, 1 base at V and 0 bases at J, with 13 bases in the middle. Germline V CDR1 and CDR2: SGHTA, FQGNSA. CDR3 nucleotide sequence: TGTGCCAGCAGCTTAGTCGTTTTTGGGAGCTCCTACGAGCAGTACTTC. Protein product: CASSLVVFGSSYEQYF.

This clonotype has more than one count but fewer than ten. The chain uses TRBV6-1 and TRBJ2-3; 9 nucleotides line up with TRBD2. The CDR3 runs to 16 residues. The junction had 12 bases not matched to a gene; V was cut back by 5 bases and J by 6 bases. The germline V gene has CDR1 MNHNS and CDR2 SASEGT. CDR3 protein: CASSPPAGGPGDTQYF. CDR3 DNA sequence: TGTGCCAGCAGTCCCCCCGCGGGGGGGCCCGGGGATACGCAGTATTTT.

This chain links TRBV6-2 or TRBV6-3 with TRBJ2-2, with D uncertain. This CDR3 is 17 amino acids long. The germline V gene has CDR1 MNHEY and CDR2 SVGEGT. Deletions cut 4 bases from V and 0 bases from J, with 15 bases between. CDR3 sequence (DNA): TGTGCCAGCAGTTCTTTCGACCGCACTCCGAACACCGGGGAGCTGTTTTTT. Protein: CASSSFDRTPNTGELFF.

The table lists this clonotype with a few counts. The chain carries TRBV7-2 and TRBJ1-5; D is possibly TRBD1 (6 bases). The V end lost 3 bases, the J end lost 6 bases, and 12 bases lay between the germline ends. Per the germline V gene, CDR1 is SGHTA and CDR2 is FQGNSA. This CDR3 region has 14 residues. This chain's CDR3 is CASSLGGQGQPQHF. For the CDR3, the DNA is TGTGCCAGCAGCTTGGGGGGGCAGGGTCAGCCCCAGCATTTT.

The table lists this clonotype with a few counts. V usage is TRBV3-1 and J usage is TRBJ2-1; D might be TRBD1 or TRBD2, each matching 5 bases. Germline V CDR1 and CDR2: LGHDT, YNNKEL (reference sequence). This CDR3 has 17 residues. V lost 1 base and J 9 bases, leaving 22 bases between the germline ends. CDR3 nucleotides: TGTGCCAGCAGCCAAGGGGGGATTATTAATGTTGGGGGTGAGCAGTTCTTC. It yields the protein CASSQGGIINVGGEQFF.

This clonotype occurred a few times. The rearrangement joins TRBV6-6 to TRBJ2-7, with D maybe TRBD2 (6 bases). CDR3 length: 13 residues. Germline loops: CDR1 MNHNY, CDR2 SVGAGI (reference sequence). V lost 8 bases and J 2 bases, leaving 13 bases between the germline ends. DNA for the CDR3: TGTGCCAGCTCGGGGGACGCTACCTACGAGCAGTACTTC. Translating it yields CASSGDATYEQYF.

This clonotype was counted a few times. The CDR3 nucleotides read TGTGCCAGCAAGACAGGGGGCTTAGGTACGACAGATACGCAGTATTTT. Encoded protein: CASKTGGLGTTDTQYF. The chain uses TRBV28 and TRBJ2-3, with 10 bases aligning to TRBD1. The germline V gene has CDR1 MDHEN and CDR2 SYDVKM. J lost 3 bases, V lost 7 bases, and 10 bases had no gene match. CDR3 length equals 16 residues.

The V gene is TRBV6-1, the J gene TRBJ2-7; TRBD2 might be the D (5 bases). Between the trimmed V and J ends, which lost 6 bases and 1 base, there was a span of 16 bases. The CDR3 runs 15 residues. Germline loops: CDR1 MNHNS, CDR2 SASEGT. CDR3 loop: CASSPLRAASYEQYF. CDR3 in DNA: TGTGCCAGCAGCCCTTTGCGGGCCGCGTCCTACGAGCAGTACTTC.

V gene TRBV3-1 combines with J gene TRBJ2-3, with 15 bases identical to TRBD2. This CDR3 is built from 16 residues. Germline CDR1 reads LGHDT; CDR2 reads YNNKEL (reference sequence). Losses at the gene ends were 4 bases for V and 6 bases for J; bases not matched to a gene: 5. The CDR3 loop is CASSLRTSGGADTQYF. CDR3 coding DNA: TGTGCCAGCAGCCTCCGGACTAGCGGGGGGGCCGATACGCAGTATTTT.

This chain links TRBV3-1 with TRBJ2-7; D uncertain. Per the germline V gene, CDR1 is LGHDT and CDR2 is YNNKEL (reference sequence). The CDR3 sequence is 13 residues long. V lost 1 base and J lost 6, with 10 bases in between. In nucleotides, the CDR3 is TGTGCCAGCAGCCAAGTTCCCAGACCCGAGCAGTACTTC. The encoded protein is CASSQVPRPEQYF.

This rearrangement joins TRBV24-1 to TRBJ2-1; D not certain. V lost 0 bases and J 10 bases, leaving 6 bases between the germline ends. Germline values: CDR1 KGHDR, CDR2 SFDVKD. The CDR3 runs to 12 residues. The CDR3 nucleotides are TGTGCCACCAGTGATTTGGAGCAGGAGCAGTTCTTC. As protein: CATSDLEQEQFF.

This clonotype was detected ten times or more. The chain carries TRBV7-2 and TRBJ1-5, with D perhaps matching TRBD1 (5 bases). The V gene's germline CDR1 is SGHTA and CDR2 FQGNSA. The length of the CDR3 is 14 residues. V shed 3 bases and J shed 1 base, with 7 bases lying between them. The CDR3 DNA follows: TGTGCCAGCAGCTTGGGACCAAGCAATCAGCCCCAGCATTTT. Protein: CASSLGPSNQPQHF.

This clonotype was counted at least ten times. The V gene is TRBV4-3, the J gene TRBJ2-7; tentative D call: TRBD2 (5 bases). Per the germline V gene, CDR1 is LGHNA and CDR2 is YSLEER. Deletions cut 1 base from V and 6 bases from J, with 13 bases between. The CDR3 runs 14 residues. The CDR3, as DNA: TGCGCCAGCAGCCAAGCGACTACTCTAGGCGAGCAGTACTTC. It encodes CASSQATTLGEQYF.